This TCR beta chain is from a study of OX40 agonist ivuxolimab in advanced cancers. The CDR3 consists of 15 residues. Germline V gene lookup returns CDR1 MNHEY and CDR2 SMNVEV (reference sequence). The V and J ends lost 8 bases and 7 bases respectively, with 20 bases between them. TCRdb's copy holds only in-frame clones and misses some; the assay was immunoSEQ multiplex PCR. The sample carries about 41,000 clones, 80% to 90% recorded once. The source material was CD4+ or CD8+ T cells sorted from blood, sampled in a trial of the OX40 agonist ivuxolimab. This chain uses TRBV27 with TRBJ1-4; a weak D match, TRBD1 (6 bases). This clonotype was obtained from an adult with an advanced solid tumor such as melanoma, head and neck, liver or kidney cancer. CDR3 DNA: TGTGCCAGCGGCCGCGGGGGCGTAGTGGGTGAAAAACTGTTTTTT. Its protein is CASGRGGVVGEKLFF.